Described below is a single TCR beta chain sequence and its context. The antigen remains unidentified. The sample comes from a study of shared clonotypes between healthy human individuals. Study findings and constraints: Naive subsets typically showed greater estimated richness than memory subsets.

Data came from immunoSEQ multiplex PCR; TCRdb stores just in-frame clones and leaves some out. Of some 2 million clones in the sample, about 95% were seen once. CD8 cells classed as naive were CD45RO-negative and positively selected for CCR7, excluding terminally differentiated effector memory CD45RA+ cells. The sequenced material came from naive CD8+ T cells sorted from blood. The source of this sequence is a man aged 18-30 years in good health.

The CDR3 loop reads CAWSLLILTSGTTDTQYF. The CDR3 DNA sequence: TGTGCCTGGAGTCTTCTAATTCTTACTAGCGGGACAACAGATACGCAGTATTTT. V usage is TRBV30 and J usage is TRBJ2-3, with 10 nucleotides matching TRBD2. This CDR3 spans 18 amino acids. V lost 2 bases and J lost 3; bases outside the gene matches: 14. From germline, CDR1 is GTSNPN and CDR2 SVGIG (reference sequence).